These 26 T cell receptor beta chains were sequenced from one sample in a study of molecular identifiers for immune sequencing clone quantification. From the PCR reads, TCRdb called clonotypes with MiXCR, one entry per CDR3 protein. The table records about 630,000 distinct CDR3 sequences, approximately 24% of them present only once. Sequenced input: naive CD8+ T cells from blood, with Jurkat cell RNA spiked in. Indicated subset: FACS-sorted CD8+CD4-CCR7+CD45RA+ naive T cells. The receptors were gathered from a human donor in good health. Some libraries in this study had Jurkat cell RNA spiked in.

This clonotype has more than one count but fewer than ten. The chain employs TRBV7-9 and TRBJ2-2; unclear D gene. Per germline, CDR1 SEHNR and CDR2 FQNEAQ (reference sequence). V was shortened by 10 bases and J by 5 bases, with 11 bases between the two germline ends. CDR3 length: 12 residues. The CDR3 is CATRGQTGELFF. The CDR3 DNA sequence: TGTGCCACGAGAGGTCAAACCGGGGAGCTGTTTTTT.

Many counts were recorded for this clonotype. J is TRBJ2-2 and V is TRBV29-1; D remains unclear. Germline V gene data show CDR1 as SQVTM and CDR2 as ANQGSEA. The CDR3 totals 12 residues. V dropped 4 bases and J dropped 4 bases, with 7 bases sitting between them. The DNA of the CDR3 is TGCAGCGTTGTAGCTGGCACCGGGGAGCTGTTTTTT. The encoded protein is CSVVAGTGELFF.

This clonotype came up many times. V gene TRBV5-4 combines with J gene TRBJ2-7, with D hard to call. Germline-derived CDR1 and CDR2 are SGHNT and YYREEE (reference sequence). The CDR3 length is 12 residues. Between the trimmed V and J ends, which lost 4 bases and 6 bases, there was a span of 11 bases. This CDR3 reads CASSPHSGEQYF. DNA of the CDR3: TGTGCCAGCAGCCCCCACAGTGGCGAGCAGTACTTC.

The CDR3 here is CASSAPGQGIYEQYF. The CDR3 DNA is TGTGCCAGCAGCGCCCCGGGACAGGGGATCTACGAGCAGTACTTC. This chain joins TRBV7-8 and TRBJ2-7; 10 nucleotides match TRBD1. CDR3 length equals 15 residues. Germline CDR1 and CDR2: SGHVS and FQNEAQ. The V gene end was trimmed by 5 bases and the J gene end by 3 bases; junction bases not matched to a gene: 7.

This clonotype was observed many times. This chain connects TRBV15 to TRBJ1-5; maybe TRBD1 (5 bases). The germline V and J ends were trimmed by 0 bases and 0 bases, with 12 bases remaining between them. The CDR3 has 17 amino acids. Germline lookup yields CDR1 LNHNV and CDR2 YYDKDF (reference sequence). The CDR3 nucleotides are TGTGCCACCAGCAGAGATCTGGGGACGGCTAGCAATCAGCCCCAGCATTTT. Its protein product is CATSRDLGTASNQPQHF.

This clonotype was recorded a few times. The chain joins TRBV20-1 to TRBJ1-5; no reliable D call. With 3 bases removed from V and 0 bases from J, the gap between germline ends came to 15 bases. Germline CDR1 is DFQATT and CDR2 is SNEGSKA (reference sequence). The CDR3 extends over 16 amino acids. This chain's CDR3 is CSASPEDGYSNQPQHF. In nucleotides, the CDR3 is TGCAGTGCTAGCCCTGAAGACGGGTATAGCAATCAGCCCCAGCATTTT.

The chain joins TRBV7-9 to TRBJ2-1; 13 bases are a match to TRBD2. J lost 8 bases, V lost 5 bases, and 15 bases had no gene match. From germline, CDR1 is SEHNR and CDR2 FQNEAQ (reference sequence). This CDR3 region has 18 residues. The CDR3 nucleotides are TGTGCCAGCAGCCACCCTTCGGACGGGACTAGCGGGAACGATGAGCAGTTCTTC. It yields the protein CASSHPSDGTSGNDEQFF.

This clonotype was counted only a few times. This chain links TRBV7-9 with TRBJ1-4, with TRBD1 identical over 10 bases. This CDR3 region has 16 residues. V was clipped by 1 base and J by 6 bases; unmatched bases: 5. The germline gives CDR1 SEHNR, CDR2 FQNEAQ (reference sequence). CDR3 residues: CASSLELTGGDEKLFF. Written as DNA, the CDR3 is TGTGCCAGCAGCTTAGAACTGACAGGGGGCGATGAAAAACTGTTTTTT. The complete variable domain, with remaining parts taken from reference TRBV7-9 and TRBJ1-4, reads DTGVSQNPRHKITKRGQNVTFRCDPISEHNRLYWYRQTLGQGPEFLTYFQNEAQLEKSRLLSDRFSAERPKGSFSTLEIQRTEQGDSAMYLCASSLELTGGDEKLFFGSGTQLSVL.

This chain uses TRBV5-1 with TRBJ2-2, with TRBD2 matching 14 bases. The trim removed 3 bases at V and 7 bases at J, leaving 5 bases unmatched. Germline assignment: CDR1 SGHRS and CDR2 YFSETQ. The length of the CDR3 is 16 residues. The CDR3 region has the DNA TGCGCCAGCAGCTCGGGACTAGCGGGAGTCGGCGGGGAGCTGTTTTTT. It is translated as CASSSGLAGVGGELFF.

This clonotype has only a few counts. V and J are TRBV30 and TRBJ1-1; 7 nucleotides agree with TRBD1. Germline assignment: CDR1 GTSNPN and CDR2 SVGIG (reference sequence). CDR3 length: 15 amino acids. With V trimmed by 0 bases and J by 5 bases, 9 bases remained unmatched. The CDR3 sequence is CAWSVTGTAATEAFF. The CDR3 DNA sequence: TGTGCCTGGAGTGTAACCGGGACAGCCGCTACTGAAGCTTTCTTT.

This clonotype was observed once. The rearrangement links TRBV29-1 to TRBJ2-7; D is unresolved. Trimming stripped 0 bases from V and 2 bases from J, with 14 bases between. Germline-derived CDR1 and CDR2 are SQVTM and ANQGSEA. The length of the CDR3 is 15 residues. This CDR3 reads CSVEDGRSETYEQYF. Here the CDR3 DNA reads TGCAGCGTTGAAGATGGCCGCTCGGAAACCTACGAGCAGTACTTC.

This clonotype has at least ten counts. The chain is built from TRBV3-1 and TRBJ2-2; D gene unclear. This CDR3 is 19 amino acids long. The V gene's germline CDR1 is LGHDT and CDR2 YNNKEL (reference sequence). Between the trimmed V and J ends, which lost 0 bases and 2 bases, there was a span of 19 bases. DNA of the CDR3: TGTGCCAGCAGCCAAGATAGTAGGGATCCGAGACGAAACACCGGGGAGCTGTTTTTT. As protein: CASSQDSRDPRRNTGELFF. Together with reference TRBV3-1 and TRBJ2-2, the CDR3 gives the full variable domain: DTAVSQTPKYLVTQMGNDKSIKCEQNLGHDTMYWYKQDSKKFLKIMFSYNNKELIINETVPNRFSPKSPDKAHLNLHINSLELGDSAVYFCASSQDSRDPRRNTGELFFGEGSRLTVL.

This clonotype was seen repeatedly, ten times or more. V is TRBV7-2 and J is TRBJ2-5; D assignment may be TRBD1 or TRBD2 (5 bases each). V was cut by 4 bases and J by 8 bases, with 17 bases left in between. Germline V gene data show CDR1 as SGHTA and CDR2 as FQGNSA. This CDR3 has 14 residues. The CDR3 DNA follows: TGTGCCAGCAGCTCCGGGACCGGGCTCGACACCCAGTACTTC. This encodes CASSSGTGLDTQYF. The variable domain in full, completed from reference TRBV7-2 and TRBJ2-5, reads GAGVSQSPSNKVTEKGKDVELRCDPISGHTALYWYRQSLGQGLEFLIYFQGNSAPDKSGLPSDRFSAERTGGSVSTLTIQRTQQEDSAVYLCASSSGTGLDTQYFGPGTRLLVL.

This clonotype was observed a handful of times. The rearrangement links TRBV4-3 to TRBJ1-6, with no clear D. Trimming pared 0 bases from V and 7 bases from J, leaving 10 bases between. CDR1 is LGHNA, CDR2 YSLEER, per germline. The CDR3 runs 15 residues. The CDR3 spells CASSQEEGRNSPLHF. For the CDR3, the DNA is TGCGCCAGCAGCCAAGAAGAGGGAAGAAATTCACCCCTCCACTTT.

The gene calls are TRBV4-1 and TRBJ2-1; D is uncertain. Germline CDR1 MGHRA, CDR2 YSYEKL. V was clipped by 1 base and J by 9 bases, with 10 bases between them. CDR3 size: 13 residues. CDR3 sequence: CASSQAEFPEQFF. CDR3 sequence (DNA): TGCGCCAGCAGCCAAGCGGAATTTCCTGAGCAGTTCTTC.

Only a few counts were recorded for this clonotype. The V call is TRBV6-1, the J call TRBJ2-1; D perhaps matches TRBD2 (5 bases). V gave up 6 bases and J gave up 6 bases, with 9 bases separating them. Germline V CDR1 and CDR2: MNHNS, SASEGT. The CDR3 is 12 residues long. The CDR3 bases are TGTGCCAGCAGGGACTTGTCCAATGAGCAGTTCTTC. This gives the protein CASRDLSNEQFF.

The chain recombines TRBV27 with TRBJ2-7; perhaps TRBD2 as D (5 bases). Trimming took off 0 bases at V and 0 bases at J, with 9 bases between the two ends. Per the germline V gene, CDR1 is MNHEY and CDR2 is SMNVEV (reference sequence). The CDR3 consists of 15 residues. The CDR3 protein is CASSLSAGNSYEQYF. The DNA for the CDR3 is TGTGCCAGCAGTTTATCGGCGGGTAACTCCTACGAGCAGTACTTC.

This clonotype was counted ten times or more. The V gene is TRBV7-2, the J gene TRBJ2-5; 8 nucleotides match TRBD1. From germline, CDR1 is SGHTA and CDR2 FQGNSA. V shed 6 bases, J shed 5 bases, and the junction held 2 bases outside the gene matches. CDR3 length equals 12 residues. The CDR3 DNA sequence: TGTGCCAGCAGAGGACAGGGTGAGACCCAGTACTTC. Translated, it gives CASRGQGETQYF.

The CDR3 DNA reads TGTGCCAGCAGTCCCTATGTGCAGGGAGTGGGCTATGGCTACACCTTC. It is translated as CASSPYVQGVGYGYTF. The J gene is TRBJ1-2, the V gene TRBV12-3 or TRBV12-4; perhaps TRBD1 as D (5 bases). Trimming took off 5 bases at V and 4 bases at J, with 20 bases between the two ends. This CDR3 is built from 16 residues.

On this clonotype: Possible read error: a much larger clone is one base away. V is TRBV7-9 and J is TRBJ2-3; TRBD2 agrees at 8 bases. The V segment lost 7 bases and the J segment 5 bases; nucleotides outside the gene matches: 8. Per the germline V gene, CDR1 is SEHNR and CDR2 is FQNEAQ (reference sequence). The CDR3 length is 14 residues. The CDR3 loop is CASIKGLEVDTQYF. CDR3 sequence (DNA): TGTGCCAGCATCAAGGGACTAGAGGTAGATACGCAGTATTTT.

Ten or more counts support this clonotype. The CDR3 DNA sequence: TGTGCCAGCAGCTTCGACGGCTACGAGCAGTACTTC. Protein product: CASSFDGYEQYF. The chain links TRBV7-2 to TRBJ2-7; no clear D gene. V gave up 3 bases and J gave up 3 bases, with 6 bases separating them. CDR1 is SGHTA and CDR2 is FQGNSA in the germline V gene. The CDR3 is 12 residues long.

Note on this clonotype: At one of its ends the junction is not consistent with the germline gene, which may arise from a read error. V gene TRBV7-6 combines with J gene TRBJ1-3; D ambiguous. CDR1 and CDR2 (germline): SGHVS, FNYEAQ. The length of the CDR3 is 15 residues. CDR3 sequence (DNA): TGTGCCAGCAGCTTACGCTCCGGCTCTGGAAGCACCATATATTTT. This sequence encodes CASSLRSGSGSTIYF. The full variable domain, its missing parts supplied by reference TRBV7-6 and TRBJ1-3, is GAGVSQSPRYKVTKRGQDVALRCDPISGHVSLYWYRQALGQGPEFLTYFNYEAQQDKSGLPNDRFSAERPEGSISTLTIQRTEQRDSAMYRCASSLRSGSGSTIYFGEGSWLTVV.

There are many counts of this clonotype. V gene TRBV5-4 combines with J gene TRBJ1-1, with D hard to call. This CDR3 has 12 residues. Trimming shortened V by 4 bases and J by 3 bases, and 7 bases separated the two germline ends. CDR1 SGHNT and CDR2 YYREEE come from the germline V gene (reference sequence). This CDR3 reads CASSLSHTEAFF. The CDR3 DNA reads TGTGCCAGCAGCCTTTCCCACACTGAAGCTTTCTTT.

The chain couples TRBV4-3 to TRBJ2-1; tentatively, D is TRBD1 (6 bases). The CDR3 sequence is 15 residues long. CDR1 and CDR2 (germline): LGHNA, YSLEER. With 0 bases removed from V and 4 bases from J, the gap between germline ends came to 10 bases. The CDR3 spells CASSQDRGEYNEQFF. In DNA, the CDR3 is TGCGCCAGCAGCCAAGACAGGGGAGAATACAATGAGCAGTTCTTC.

In this sample, this clonotype turned up many times. The chain has TRBV7-2 and TRBJ2-5; D may be TRBD1 or TRBD2 (6 bases each). The V gene's germline CDR1 is SGHTA and CDR2 FQGNSA. This CDR3 is built from 15 residues. Trimming cost V 7 bases and J 2 bases, with 17 bases left between them. The CDR3 DNA follows: TGTGCCAGCACCATCGTCGGGGGCCTACAAGAGACCCAGTACTTC. Translating gives CASTIVGGLQETQYF. Full variable domain (remainder filled in from reference TRBV7-2 and TRBJ2-5): GAGVSQSPSNKVTEKGKDVELRCDPISGHTALYWYRQSLGQGLEFLIYFQGNSAPDKSGLPSDRFSAERTGGSVSTLTIQRTQQEDSAVYLCASTIVGGLQETQYFGPGTRLLVL.

This chain links TRBV30 with TRBJ2-7; 9 bases agree with TRBD1. Germline lookup yields CDR1 GTSNPN and CDR2 SVGIG (reference sequence). The CDR3 extends over 13 amino acids. The junction had 4 bases not matched to a gene; V was cut back by 2 bases and J by 5 bases. CDR3 protein: CAWSLGTGNEQYF. CDR3 in DNA: TGTGCCTGGAGTTTGGGGACAGGGAACGAGCAGTACTTC.